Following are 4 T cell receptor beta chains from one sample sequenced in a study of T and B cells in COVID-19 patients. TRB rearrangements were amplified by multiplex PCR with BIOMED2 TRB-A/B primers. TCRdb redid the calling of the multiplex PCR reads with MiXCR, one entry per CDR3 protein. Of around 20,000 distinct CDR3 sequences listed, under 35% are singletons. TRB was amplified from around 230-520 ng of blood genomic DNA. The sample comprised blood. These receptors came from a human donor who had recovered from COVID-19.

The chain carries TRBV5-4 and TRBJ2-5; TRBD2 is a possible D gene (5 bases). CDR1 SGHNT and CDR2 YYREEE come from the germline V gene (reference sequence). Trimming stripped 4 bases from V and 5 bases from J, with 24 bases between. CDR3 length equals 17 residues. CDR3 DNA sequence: TGTGCCAGCAGCCAAGACGGCCCCGGGAATACGGACGAGACCCAGTACTTC. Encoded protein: CASSQDGPGNTDETQYF.

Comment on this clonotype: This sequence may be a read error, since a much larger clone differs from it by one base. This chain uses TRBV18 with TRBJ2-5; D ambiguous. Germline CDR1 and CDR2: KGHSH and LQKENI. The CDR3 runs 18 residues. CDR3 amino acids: CASSPPVLTPWAQEIQYF. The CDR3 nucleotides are TGTGCCAGCTCACCACCGGTGTTGACCCCATGGGCACAAGAGATCCAGTACTTC.

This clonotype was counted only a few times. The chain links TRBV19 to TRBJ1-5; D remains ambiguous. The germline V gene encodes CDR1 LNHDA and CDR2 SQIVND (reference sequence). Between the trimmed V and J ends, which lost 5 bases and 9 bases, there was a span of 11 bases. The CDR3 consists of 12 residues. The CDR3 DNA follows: TGTGCCAGTAGTTTCAGCTCGGGGCCCCAGCATTTT. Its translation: CASSFSSGPQHF.

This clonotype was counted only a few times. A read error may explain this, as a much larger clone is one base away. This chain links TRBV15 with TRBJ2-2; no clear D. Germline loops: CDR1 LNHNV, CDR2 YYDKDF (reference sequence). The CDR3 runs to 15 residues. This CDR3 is CATSLRRTNTRELFF. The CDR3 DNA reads TGTGCCACCTCGCTGCGACGGACGAACACCAGGGAGCTGTTTTTT.